The source of this TCR beta chain is a study of cytomegalovirus exposure and HLA in healthy donors. General study findings and limits: High sensitivity and specificity were reportedly achieved when the classifier diagnosed cytomegalovirus status.

This clone was picked up one time. Its specificity is unknown. Repertoires were generated with immunoSEQ multiplex PCR, while TCRdb's copy carries only in-frame clones and drops some. The profile shows about 73,000 clones, 70% to 90% of them singletons. Germline CDR1 is MNHEY and CDR2 is SVGAGI. This CDR3 is 15 amino acids long. V lost 6 bases, J lost 7 bases, and 12 bases stayed unmatched. The sequencing sample was made of PBMCs. This chain uses TRBV6-5 with TRBJ1-2; TRBD1 matches 9 bases. This TCR came from a woman aged 18-30 years in good health and CMV-seropositive. In DNA form, the CDR3 reads TGTGCCAGCAGAAGTCCCGGGACAGGGTCGTCTGGCTACACCTTC. Translating it yields CASRSPGTGSSGYTF.